These T cell receptor beta chains were read from a single sample in a study of STAT5B mutations in CD4+ large granular lymphocyte leukemia. Sequencing was performed with immunoSEQ multiplex PCR; in TCRdb, only in-frame clones are kept and a portion is missing. The repertoire holds around 30,000 clones, under 80% seen once, with approximately 3.3% in the top ten. The material sequenced was CD4+ T cells from blood buffy coats. These receptors were obtained from a human donor in good health. The CDR3 runs from the conserved cysteine through the conserved F or W. D genes are given only for firm matches. The size entry is marked missing in some rows and otherwise reads once, few, many or a size class.

D,V,size,length,J,CDR3,DNA
.,TRBV2,.,13,TRBJ2-5,CASSVGRQETQYF,TGTGCCAGCAGTGTCGGGAGACAAGAGACCCAGTACTTC
.,TRBV19,once,14,TRBJ1-5,CASSIQGSNQPQHF,TGTGCCAGTAGTATACAGGGCAGCAATCAGCCCCAGCATTTT
.,TRBV7-9,.,17,TRBJ1-4,CASSLARPDRTNEKLFF,TGTGCCAGCAGCTTAGCTAGACCAGACAGAACCAATGAAAAACTGTTTTTT
.,TRBV19,.,14,TRBJ1-1,CASSIGGTNTEAFF,TGTGCCAGTAGTATTGGAGGAACGAACACTGAAGCTTTCTTT
.,TRBV11-3,.,16,TRBJ2-2,CASSLDWPTFTGELFF,TGTGCCAGCAGCTTAGATTGGCCCACCTTCACCGGGGAGCTGTTTTTT
TRBD2,TRBV6-1,.,14,TRBJ2-5,CASSEVLAGETQYF,TGTGCCAGCAGTGAAGTGCTAGCGGGAGAGACCCAGTACTTC
.,TRBV4-1,.,15,TRBJ1-1,CASSQQDTKGTEAFF,TGCGCCAGCAGCCAACAGGACACAAAGGGCACTGAAGCTTTCTTT
.,TRBV6-5,.,16,TRBJ1-3,CASSYSRGSSGNTIYF,TGTGCCAGCAGTTACTCAAGGGGGTCCTCTGGAAACACCATATATTTT
TRBD1,TRBV7-6,.,14,TRBJ2-2,CASRAGGVTGELFF,TGTGCCAGCAGGGCAGGGGGAGTCACCGGGGAGCTGTTTTTT
.,TRBV18,.,15,TRBJ2-1,CASSPDASSYNEQFF,TGTGCCAGCTCACCGGACGCATCCTCCTACAATGAGCAGTTCTTC
.,TRBV7-9,.,11,TRBJ2-7,CASSSTYEQYF,TGTGCCAGCAGCTCAACCTACGAGCAGTACTTC
TRBD1,TRBV4-2,.,15,TRBJ2-3,CASSHGQGITDTQYF,TGTGCCAGCAGCCACGGACAGGGAATCACAGATACGCAGTATTTT
.,TRBV27,.,16,TRBJ2-6,CASSLAGGTGANVLTF,TGTGCCAGCAGTTTAGCTGGGGGAACTGGGGCCAACGTCCTGACTTTC
.,TRBV15,.,15,TRBJ1-5,CATSWGAGSNQPQHF,TGTGCCACCAGCTGGGGGGCAGGGAGCAATCAGCCCCAGCATTTT
.,TRBV5-8,.,15,TRBJ1-1,CASSLGTRMNTEAFF,TGTGCCAGCAGCTTGGGGACGAGGATGAACACTGAAGCTTTCTTT
.,TRBV7-2,.,11,TRBJ2-7,CASSDSSEQYF,TGTGCCAGCAGCGACTCGAGCGAGCAGTACTTC
.,TRBV21-1,.,15,TRBJ2-7,CASNCLAVLPYEQYF,TGTGCCAGCAACTGCCTAGCGGTCTTACCCTACGAGCAGTACTTC
.,TRBV5-6,few,12,TRBJ2-7,CASSRGLWGLNF,TGTGCCAGCAGCCGGGGACTTTGGGGCCTGAACTTC
.,TRBV2,.,14,TRBJ2-1,CASRRGTSISEQFF,TGTGCCAGCAGGAGGGGGACTTCCATAAGTGAGCAGTTCTTC
TRBD1,TRBV5-4,.,16,TRBJ2-7,CASSGTGALHTYEQYF,TGTGCCAGCAGCGGGACAGGGGCCTTACACACCTACGAGCAGTACTTC
TRBD2,TRBV2,once,15,TRBJ2-3,CASSEGLGAPDTQYF,TGTGCCAGCAGTGAGGGACTAGGGGCCCCAGATACGCAGTATTTT
TRBD2,TRBV5-8,.,16,TRBJ2-5,CASSSGLAGRQETQYF,TGTGCCAGCAGCTCGGGACTAGCGGGCCGTCAAGAGACCCAGTACTTC
.,TRBV6-4,few,15,TRBJ2-1,CASSVGGAPHNEQFF,TGTGCCAGCAGTGTCGGCGGAGCTCCCCACAATGAGCAGTTCTTC
.,TRBV5-6,.,15,TRBJ2-2,CASSFVTPNTGELFF,TGTGCCAGCAGCTTTGTCACCCCGAACACCGGGGAGCTGTTTTTT